These 6 T cell receptor beta chains originate from one sample sequenced in a study of cytomegalovirus exposure and HLA in healthy donors. PCR amplification relied on 60 Vbeta primers (plus 13 Jbeta primers). Clones were read by immunoSEQ multiplex PCR, and TCRdb kept only the in-frame ones, dropping some. This table lists about 170,000 clones. The specimen was PBMCs. The source of these receptors is a woman between 18 and 29 years old in good health and CMV-seropositive.

The chain carries TRBV25-1 and TRBJ2-1; a weak D match, TRBD2 (6 bases). This CDR3 contains 13 residues. Germline V gene data show CDR1 as MGHDK and CDR2 as SYGVNS. The V end lost 3 bases, the J end lost 8 bases, and 11 bases lay between the germline ends. This CDR3 is CASSDRERDEQFF. The DNA for the CDR3 is TGTGCCAGCAGTGATCGGGAGCGGGATGAGCAGTTCTTC. Variable domain in full (rest from reference TRBV25-1 and TRBJ2-1): EADIYQTPRYLVIGTGKKITLECSQTMGHDKMYWYQQDPGMELHLIHYSYGVNSTEKGDLSSESTVSRIRTEHFPLTLESARPSHTSQYLCASSDRERDEQFFGPGTRLTVL.

This chain uses TRBV11-2 with TRBJ1-2, with D perhaps matching TRBD1 (6 bases). V lost 4 bases to trimming and J lost 2 bases, with 8 bases between them. Germline lookup yields CDR1 SGHAT and CDR2 FQNNGV. This CDR3 has 13 residues. Here the CDR3 DNA reads TGTGCCAGCAGCTCCACAGGGAACTATGGCTACACCTTC. Its protein product is CASSSTGNYGYTF. Looking up the rest from reference TRBV11-2 and TRBJ1-2 gives the full variable domain: EAGVAQSPRYKIIEKRQSVAFWCNPISGHATLYWYQQILGQGPKLLIQFQNNGVVDDSQLPKDRFSAERLKGVDSTLKIQPAKLEDSAVYLCASSSTGNYGYTFGSGTRLTVV.

This rearrangement joins TRBV4-1 to TRBJ1-5; perhaps TRBD1 as D (6 bases). The CDR3 covers 17 residues. The V and J ends lost 0 bases and 2 bases respectively, with 14 bases between them. Germline CDR1 MGHRA, CDR2 YSYEKL. The CDR3 loop reads CASSQDDRFQGNQPQHF. The CDR3 nucleotides are TGCGCCAGCAGCCAAGACGACAGGTTCCAGGGCAATCAGCCCCAGCATTTT.

The CDR3 DNA reads TGTGCCAGCGGGCTAGCGGGAGGGGAAGAGACCCAGTACTTC. Translating it yields CASGLAGGEETQYF. This chain joins TRBV7-9 and TRBJ2-5; 12 bases agree with TRBD2. There are 14 residues in the CDR3. CDR1 SEHNR and CDR2 FQNEAQ come from the germline V gene (reference sequence). V shed 8 bases, J shed 3 bases, and the junction held 4 bases outside the gene matches.

The J gene is TRBJ1-1, the V gene TRBV9; D is uncertain. CDR3 size: 15 residues. CDR1 and CDR2 from the germline V gene are SGDLS and YYNGEE. V was trimmed by 4 bases and J by 0 bases, leaving 13 bases between them. The CDR3 bases are TGTGCCAGCAGCCCCCTCGGGAACTTGAACACTGAAGCTTTCTTT. This encodes CASSPLGNLNTEAFF.

The rearrangement uses TRBV2 and TRBJ2-1; 8 bases line up with TRBD2. Germline loops: CDR1 SNHLY, CDR2 FYNNEI. The CDR3 is 18 amino acids. Trimming cost V 9 bases and J 0 bases; bases outside gene matches: 16. In DNA, the CDR3 is TGTGCCAGGCGGATAAAAGCGGGGGAAGTGAGCTCCTACAATGAGCAGTTCTTC. This sequence encodes CARRIKAGEVSSYNEQFF.